This is a list of T cell receptor beta chains from one sample in a study of T cells in Graves' hyperthyroidism and ophthalmopathy. Each CDR3 protein gets one entry after TCRdb re-called the multiplex PCR reads with MiXCR. The sample yields 300,000 or so distinct CDR3 sequences, 15% to 20% seen once. The sequencing input was blood. These receptors were obtained from a woman in her forties or fifties with Graves' hyperthyroidism. The conserved cysteine and the conserved F or W are not part of the CDR3 here.

>TRBJ2-7|TRBV28|13
ASSPAEAGGYEQY
>TRBJ2-7|TRBV10-1|14
ASSPGGRAAGYEQY
>TRBJ1-5|TRBV30|11
AWSPPGGQPQH
>TRBJ2-1|TRBV7-2|17
ASSLAADSGGAGYNEQF
>TRBJ2-3|TRBV7-9|12
ASSLFNGPDTQY
>TRBJ2-1|TRBV6-1|16
ASSTGTSGVPSYNEQF
>TRBJ1-5|TRBV27|12
ASRSGVVNQPQH
>TRBJ2-2|TRBV6-1|14
ASRPQGKGYTGELF
>TRBJ2-3|TRBV18|11
ASSPPLWDTQY
>TRBJ1-5|TRBV5-8|13
ASSLIPGAAQPQH
>TRBJ2-4|TRBV5-5|12
ASSLGRGKNIQY
>TRBJ2-3|TRBV10-1|11
ASSPEDSDTQY
>TRBJ1-2|TRBV7-6|13
ASSQGGGPGYGYT
>TRBJ2-2|TRBV4-1|9
ASSQSGELF
>TRBJ2-1|TRBV6-1|10
AIGESYNEQF
>TRBJ2-2|TRBV29-1|9
SGTETGELF
>TRBJ2-5|TRBV5-6|13
ASSLDPTPRETQY
>TRBJ1-1|TRBV7-9|10
ASSVPNTEAF
>TRBJ1-5|TRBV19|12
ASSSGQADQPQH
>TRBJ1-4|TRBV18|11
ASYQGGHEKLF
>TRBJ1-1|TRBV15|14
ATSPRRWRGNTEAF
>TRBJ1-1|TRBV12-3/TRBV12-4|15
ASSLGVNSLFGTEAF
>TRBJ1-2|TRBV7-2|12
ASSFSSRVMGYT
>TRBJ1-2|TRBV6-1|11
ASSISENYGYT
>TRBJ1-1|TRBV27|10
ASSWGPTPAF
>TRBJ2-3|TRBV5-1|18
ASSLVAGQGLVSDTDTQY
>TRBJ1-2|TRBV30|15
AWSRTFEYRGPRGYT
>TRBJ2-3|TRBV4-1|13
ASSQVTSLSDTQY
>TRBJ1-1|TRBV20-1|12
SARVGAQNTEAS
>TRBJ2-7|TRBV3-1|13
ASSAVAGGSYEQY
>TRBJ2-3|TRBV12-3/TRBV12-4|13
ASSLGAGATDTQY
>TRBJ1-1|TRBV28|11
AGAGRWNTEAF